What follows describes a single T cell receptor beta chain. This entry is derived from a study of blood T cell repertoires in COVID-19. The protocol was immunoSEQ multiplex PCR, while the TCRdb copy is restricted to in-frame clones and leaves out a portion. Here the sample spans 350,000 to 400,000 clones, 85% to 90% being singletons. The CDR3 loop spans 15 amino acids. V gave up 1 base and J gave up 5 bases, with 14 bases separating them. In germline, CDR1 is MNHNS, CDR2 SASEGT. This TCR derives from a woman between 18 and 29 years old who had recovered from COVID-19. The sample taken for sequencing was PBMCs or T cells enriched from blood (not recorded which). The chain recombines TRBV6-1 with TRBJ2-5; D may be TRBD2 (6 bases). CDR3 sequence: CASSEVGGIRETQYF. The CDR3, as DNA: TGTGCCAGCAGTGAAGTCGGGGGTATAAGGGAGACCCAGTACTTC.